This T cell receptor (beta chain) was captured in a study of cytomegalovirus exposure and HLA in healthy donors. Of note for this clone: What it recognizes is unknown.

The donors (healthy individuals) were bone marrow donors. Germline V lookup: CDR1 KGHSH, CDR2 LQKENI. The CDR3 is 12 residues long. V shed 4 bases and J shed 5 bases, with 8 bases lying between them. A multiplex PCR was run with 60 Vbeta primers and 13 Jbeta primers. The protocol was immunoSEQ multiplex PCR, while the TCRdb copy is restricted to in-frame clones and leaves out a portion. This repertoire includes about 50,000 clones. Whole-study findings and limits: TCR beta V- and J-gene trimming was later associated with a missense DCLRE1C variant. Being productive about 87% or about 30% of the time was typical of most TCR beta V segments in an earlier analysis. Later, an analysis showed that TCR beta chains associated with HLA were more clonally expanded than others that were equally common.

The source material was PBMCs. This chain joins TRBV18 and TRBJ2-5, with D uncertain. This receptor was taken from a woman aged 40 to 50 in good health and CMV-seronegative. DNA for the CDR3: TGTGCCAGCTCACGGAGAGGCGAGACCCAGTACTTC. Protein product: CASSRRGETQYF.